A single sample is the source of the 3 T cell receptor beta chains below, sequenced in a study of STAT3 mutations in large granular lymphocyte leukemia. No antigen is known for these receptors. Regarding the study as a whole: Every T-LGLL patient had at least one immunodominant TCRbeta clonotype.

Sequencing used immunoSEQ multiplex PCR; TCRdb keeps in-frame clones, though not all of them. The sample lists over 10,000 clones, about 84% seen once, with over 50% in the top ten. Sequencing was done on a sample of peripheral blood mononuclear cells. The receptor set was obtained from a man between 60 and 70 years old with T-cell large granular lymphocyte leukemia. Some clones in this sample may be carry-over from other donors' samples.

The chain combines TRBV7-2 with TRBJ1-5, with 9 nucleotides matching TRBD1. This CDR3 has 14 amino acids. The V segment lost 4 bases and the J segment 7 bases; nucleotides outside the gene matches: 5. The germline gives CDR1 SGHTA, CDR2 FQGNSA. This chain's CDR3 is CASSSQGAGQPQHF. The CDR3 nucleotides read TGTGCCAGCAGCTCACAGGGGGCGGGGCAGCCCCAGCATTTT.

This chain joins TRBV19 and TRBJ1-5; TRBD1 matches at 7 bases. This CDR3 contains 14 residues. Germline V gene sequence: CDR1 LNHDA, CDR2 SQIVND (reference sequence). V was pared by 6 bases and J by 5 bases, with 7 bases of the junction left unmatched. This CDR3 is CASSPGQVYQPQHF. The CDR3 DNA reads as TGTGCCAGTAGCCCCGGACAGGTCTATCAGCCCCAGCATTTT.

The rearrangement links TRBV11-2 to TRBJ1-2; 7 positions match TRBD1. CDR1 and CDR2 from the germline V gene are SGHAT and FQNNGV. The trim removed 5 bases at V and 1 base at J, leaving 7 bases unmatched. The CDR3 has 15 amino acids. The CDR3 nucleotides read TGTGCCAGCAGCCCCGGCGACAGGGTTAACTATGGCTACACCTTC. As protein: CASSPGDRVNYGYTF.